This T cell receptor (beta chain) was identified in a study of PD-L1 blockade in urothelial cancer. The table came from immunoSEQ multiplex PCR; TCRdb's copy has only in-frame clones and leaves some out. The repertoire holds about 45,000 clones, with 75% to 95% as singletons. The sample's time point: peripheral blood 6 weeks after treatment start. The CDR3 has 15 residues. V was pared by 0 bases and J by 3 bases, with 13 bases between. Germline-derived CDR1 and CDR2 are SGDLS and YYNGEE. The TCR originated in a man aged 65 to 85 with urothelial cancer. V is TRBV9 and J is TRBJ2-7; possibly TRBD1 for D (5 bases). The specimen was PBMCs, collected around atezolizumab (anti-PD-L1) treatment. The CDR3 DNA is TGTGCCAGCAGCGTAGGTCAGGGTAGACACTACGAGCAGTACTTC. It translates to CASSVGQGRHYEQYF. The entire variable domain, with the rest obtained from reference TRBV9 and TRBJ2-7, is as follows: DSGVTQTPKHLITATGQRVTLRCSPRSGDLSVYWYQQSLDQGLQFLIQYYNGEERAKGNILERFSAQQFPDLHSELNLSSLELGDSALYFCASSVGQGRHYEQYFGPGTRLTVT.